This TCR beta chain was sequenced for a study of blood T cell repertoires in COVID-19. Clones were sequenced by immunoSEQ multiplex PCR, and TCRdb holds only the in-frame ones, with some missing. The sample records about 410,000 clones, roughly 90% being singletons. Input material: peripheral blood. The receptor comes from a woman aged 35 to 49 with COVID-19, enrolled during active disease.

CDR3 protein: CASTTAGASLDTEAFF. The CDR3, as DNA: TGCGCCAGCACCACCGCGGGGGCGTCGTTAGACACTGAAGCTTTCTTT. The V gene is TRBV10-1, the J gene TRBJ1-1, with a possible D match to TRBD1 (6 bases). Trimming took 7 bases from V and 3 from J, leaving 21 bases between them. CDR1 is WNHNN, CDR2 SYGVQD, per germline (reference sequence). The CDR3 totals 16 residues.